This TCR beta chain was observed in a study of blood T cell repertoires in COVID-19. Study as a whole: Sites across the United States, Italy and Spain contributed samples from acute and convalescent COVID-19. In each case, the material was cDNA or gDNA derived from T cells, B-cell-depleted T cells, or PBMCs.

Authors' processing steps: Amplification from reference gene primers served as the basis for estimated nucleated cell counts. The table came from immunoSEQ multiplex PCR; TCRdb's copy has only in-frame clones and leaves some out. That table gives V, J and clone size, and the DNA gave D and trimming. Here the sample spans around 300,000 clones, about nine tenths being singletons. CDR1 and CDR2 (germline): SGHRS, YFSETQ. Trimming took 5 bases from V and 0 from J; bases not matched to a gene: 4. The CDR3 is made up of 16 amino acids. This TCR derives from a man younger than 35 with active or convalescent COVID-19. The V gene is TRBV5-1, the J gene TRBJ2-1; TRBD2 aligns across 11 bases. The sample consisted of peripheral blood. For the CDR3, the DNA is TGCGCCAGCAGATACACTAGCGGGGGCTCCTACAATGAGCAGTTCTTC. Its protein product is CASRYTSGGSYNEQFF.